This passage covers 3 T cell receptor beta chains from one sample sequenced in a study of neurological immune-mediated disorders (dated by TCRdb to about 2019). The receptor library was made with 5' RACE. Sequencing took place on an Illumina HiSeq 2500. TCRdb reprocessed the public reads (quality trimming at Q25 with fastp, clone calling with MiXCR) and kept in-frame beta chains. Here each entry gathers all rows of one CDR3 protein and keeps the most common genes and DNA. The sample table holds 45,000 to 65,000 distinct CDR3 sequences, of which over 4% were seen once. The ten largest clones add up to 2.9% of the sample. The sample was PBMCs. The receptors here all came from a man aged 45-65 years with multiple sclerosis.

The V and J genes are TRBV29-1 and TRBJ2-1, with D possibly matching TRBD1 (6 bases). This CDR3 comprises 13 residues. V gave up 1 base and J gave up 5 bases, with 9 bases separating them. CDR1 is SQVTM, CDR2 ANQGSEA, per germline. CDR3 in amino acids: CSVEGRGDNEQFF. DNA for the CDR3: TGCAGCGTTGAAGGCAGGGGCGACAATGAGCAGTTCTTC.

This clonotype was detected many times. The chain is built from TRBV28 and TRBJ2-1; tentatively, D is TRBD1 (6 bases). CDR3 length: 14 amino acids. The germline V gene has CDR1 MDHEN and CDR2 SYDVKM. Trimming stripped 10 bases from V and 5 bases from J, with 18 bases between. CDR3 residues: CATHTGGVHNEQFF. CDR3 bases: TGTGCCACCCATACTGGGGGCGTCCACAATGAGCAGTTCTTC. The variable domain in full, with the rest retrieved from reference TRBV28 and TRBJ2-1, is DVKVTQSSRYLVKRTGEKVFLECVQDMDHENMFWYRQDPGLGLRLIYFSYDVKMKEKGDIPEGYSVSREKKERFSLILESASTNQTSMYLCATHTGGVHNEQFFGPGTRLTVL.

This clonotype showed up just a few times. The gene calls are TRBV20-1 and TRBJ2-7; 9 bases match TRBD1. The CDR3 runs 13 residues. J lost 4 bases, V lost 7 bases, and 8 bases had no gene match. Germline V gene lookup returns CDR1 DFQATT and CDR2 SNEGSKA (reference sequence). The CDR3 loop is CSVNTGTGYEQYF. Here the CDR3 DNA reads TGCAGTGTAAACACCGGGACAGGGTACGAGCAGTACTTC.